This passage covers 21 T cell receptor beta chains from one sample sequenced in a study of T cells in Graves' hyperthyroidism and ophthalmopathy. Using RNA transcripts as the source, TCR beta CDR3 regions were amplified. First-round RT-PCR with HTBI primers amplified the TCR CDR3 region. TCRdb used MiXCR to reprocess the multiplex PCR reads, holding one entry per CDR3 protein. This sample has hundreds of thousands of distinct CDR3 sequences, with 15% to 20% found just once. The specimen was blood. All receptors derive from a woman aged 30 to 39 with Graves' hyperthyroidism.

This clonotype was observed many times. The CDR3 DNA follows: TGCAGTGCTAGAGATAATTATAGCAATCAGCCCCAGCATTTT. This gives the protein CSARDNYSNQPQHF. The chain has TRBV20-1 and TRBJ1-5; D gene unclear. The CDR3 consists of 14 residues. CDR1 DFQATT and CDR2 SNEGSKA come from the germline V gene (reference sequence). Between the trimmed V and J ends, which lost 0 bases and 0 bases, there was a span of 6 bases.

This clonotype is a singleton in its sample. The chain recombines TRBV12-3 or TRBV12-4 with TRBJ2-7; 13 bases agree with TRBD2. The CDR3 contains 19 residues. V shed 5 bases, J shed 7 bases, and the junction held 20 bases outside the gene matches. The CDR3 DNA reads as TGTGCCAGCAGTCCGGGACTAGCGGGATCCCTGCTAACTACGTCGGAGCAGTACTTC. Amino acid sequence: CASSPGLAGSLLTTSEQYF.

The chain joins TRBV4-3 to TRBJ2-7; D is unclear. Per the germline V gene, CDR1 is LGHNA and CDR2 is YSLEER. V lost 0 bases to trimming and J lost 2 bases, with 11 bases between them. The CDR3 runs to 15 residues. The chain's CDR3 is CASSQDRAAAYEQYF. The CDR3 DNA is TGCGCCAGCAGCCAAGATAGGGCCGCGGCCTACGAGCAGTACTTC.

This clonotype was recorded at least ten times. This rearrangement joins TRBV7-2 to TRBJ2-3; a weak D match, TRBD1 (5 bases). The CDR3 extends over 17 amino acids. Germline CDR1 and CDR2: SGHTA and FQGNSA. Trimming shortened V by 7 bases and J by 2 bases, and 22 bases separated the two germline ends. CDR3 loop: CASNQDRPRGNTDTQYF. The CDR3 bases are TGTGCCAGCAACCAGGACCGACCTAGGGGAAACACAGATACGCAGTATTTT.

The V gene is TRBV24-1, the J gene TRBJ2-1, with TRBD2 as a possible D gene (6 bases). The germline V gene has CDR1 KGHDR and CDR2 SFDVKD. The V end was cut by 6 bases, the J end by 8 bases, with 13 bases between. This CDR3 has 13 amino acids. CDR3 in DNA: TGTGCCACCAGTAACTCGGGGGTAGATGAGCAGTTCTTC. Amino acids: CATSNSGVDEQFF.

This clonotype was counted between two and nine times. The V and J genes are TRBV13 and TRBJ2-7; possible D gene TRBD1, 5 bases. The germline CDR1 and CDR2 sequences are PRHDT and FYEKMQ (reference sequence). V lost 2 bases and J 0 bases, leaving 14 bases between the germline ends. The CDR3 is made up of 16 amino acids. CDR3 in DNA: TGTGCCAGCAGCTTATCGGACACCCATTACTCCTACGAGCAGTACTTC. This encodes CASSLSDTHYSYEQYF. The full variable domain, its missing parts supplied by reference TRBV13 and TRBJ2-7, is AAGVIQSPRHLIKEKRETATLKCYPIPRHDTVYWYQQGPGQDPQFLISFYEKMQSDKGSIPDRFSAQQFSDYHSELNMSSLELGDSALYFCASSLSDTHYSYEQYFGPGTRLTVT.

The sample holds many counts of this clonotype. The rearrangement uses TRBV12-3 or TRBV12-4 and TRBJ1-1, with a weak D call TRBD1 (5 bases). The CDR3 is made up of 15 amino acids. V was clipped by 6 bases and J by 1 base, with 15 bases between them. CDR3 loop: CASSSPGRRNTEAFF. The CDR3 DNA is TGTGCCAGCAGCTCCCCAGGGCGGCGGAACACTGAAGCTTTCTTT.

The rearrangement joins TRBV24-1 to TRBJ2-7, with 7 positions matching TRBD2. The CDR3 runs to 16 residues. CDR1 is KGHDR, CDR2 SFDVKD, per germline. V shed 3 bases, J shed 7 bases, and the junction held 14 bases outside the gene matches. For the CDR3, the DNA is TGTGCCACCAGTGATGCTAGACTAGCTGGAGGAGGGGAGCAGTACTTC. It codes for CATSDARLAGGGEQYF.

This clonotype has just a few counts. The chain couples TRBV4-3 to TRBJ2-7; tentative D call: TRBD1 (5 bases). The CDR3 has 14 amino acids. Germline lookup yields CDR1 LGHNA and CDR2 YSLEER. V was clipped by 1 base and J by 5 bases, with 12 bases between them. This chain's CDR3 is CASSQGARANEQYF. The CDR3 nucleotides read TGCGCCAGCAGCCAAGGGGCCAGGGCCAACGAGCAGTACTTC.

This clonotype was observed many times. The chain couples TRBV3-1 to TRBJ2-7; 8 bases match TRBD1. Per the germline V gene, CDR1 is LGHDT and CDR2 is YNNKEL (reference sequence). V trimming: 4 bases; J trimming: 7 bases; junction bases outside the gene matches: 9. CDR3 length: 14 residues. The DNA of the CDR3 is TGTGCCAGCAGCCCAGGGGGCGCTGGCCCTGAGCAGTACTTC. As protein: CASSPGGAGPEQYF.

The rearrangement links TRBV28 to TRBJ1-3; D not resolved. The CDR3 loop spans 14 amino acids. The V gene's germline CDR1 is MDHEN and CDR2 SYDVKM. V lost 4 bases and J 4 bases, leaving 11 bases between the germline ends. The CDR3 spells CASSYVRHGNTIYF. The CDR3, as DNA: TGTGCCAGCAGTTATGTCAGGCACGGAAACACCATATATTTT.

Of note for this clonotype: Since a much larger clone is just one base distant, this may be a read error. CDR3 in amino acids: CASSSNTGGDEQFF. The CDR3 nucleotides read TGCGCCAGCAGCTCAAACACAGGGGGCGACGAGCAGTTCTTC. The chain is built from TRBV5-1 and TRBJ2-1; 9 bases fit TRBD1. V was pared by 3 bases and J by 10 bases, with 8 bases of the junction left unmatched. Germline CDR1 is SGHRS and CDR2 is YFSETQ. This CDR3 spans 14 amino acids.

On this clonotype: Just one base apart from a much larger clone, this may be a read error. The rearrangement joins TRBV12-3 or TRBV12-4 to TRBJ2-1, with D maybe TRBD2 (6 bases). Trimming removed 5 bases from V and 10 bases from J, with 21 bases in between. The CDR3 covers 15 residues. The CDR3 spells CASSAQRVGVLEQFF. The CDR3 DNA reads as TGTGCCAGCAGTGCCCAGCGGGTCGGCGTGCTGGAGCAGTTCTTC.

V gene TRBV7-3 combines with J gene TRBJ2-1; no clear D. The V gene's germline CDR1 is SGHTA and CDR2 FQGTGA. This CDR3 is built from 15 residues. V dropped 4 bases and J dropped 8 bases, with 18 bases sitting between them. The CDR3 DNA follows: TGTGCCAGCAGCTCCGGCGGTGGGGTAGGTGATGAGCAGTTCTTC. The encoded protein is CASSSGGGVGDEQFF.

The chain joins TRBV7-9 to TRBJ2-3, with 9 bases matching TRBD1. The length of the CDR3 is 15 residues. The junction had 8 bases not matched to a gene; V was cut back by 5 bases and J by 5 bases. Germline CDR1 reads SEHNR; CDR2 reads FQNEAQ (reference sequence). This chain's CDR3 is CASSPGTGMGDTQYF. The CDR3 coding sequence is TGTGCCAGCAGCCCCGGGACAGGGATGGGAGATACGCAGTATTTT.

This clonotype was observed many times. The J gene is TRBJ2-5, the V gene TRBV7-8, with 8 positions matching TRBD1. J gave up 12 bases and V 2 bases, and 8 bases lay outside the gene matches. Germline values: CDR1 SGHVS, CDR2 FQNEAQ. The CDR3 length is 13 residues. The CDR3 reads CASSLIIGDRKYF. The CDR3 bases are TGTGCCAGCAGCTTAATAATCGGGGACAGGAAGTACTTC.

There are many counts of this clonotype. The chain uses TRBV5-1 and TRBJ2-7, with a possible D match to TRBD1 (5 bases). Germline assignment: CDR1 SGHRS and CDR2 YFSETQ. The ends were cut back, 5 bases at V and 3 bases at J, with 12 bases in the middle. The CDR3 consists of 13 residues. CDR3 region: CASRMTDFYEQYF. Written as DNA, the CDR3 is TGCGCCAGCAGAATGACAGACTTCTACGAGCAGTACTTC.

In this sample, this clonotype turned up many times. V is TRBV28 and J is TRBJ2-7; D is undetermined. V was trimmed by 4 bases and J by 0 bases, leaving 10 bases between them. The CDR3 runs to 14 residues. Germline loops: CDR1 MDHEN, CDR2 SYDVKM. CDR3 nucleotides: TGTGCCAGCAGTTCGATACTGAGCTCCTACGAGCAGTACTTC. Amino acids: CASSSILSSYEQYF.

This clonotype was seen repeatedly, ten times or more. The genes are TRBV28 and TRBJ2-7; 8 bases map to TRBD1. The CDR3 is 14 amino acids. After removal of 6 bases from V and 0 bases from J, the junction contained 4 bases not matched to a gene. Germline-derived CDR1 and CDR2 are MDHEN and SYDVKM. The chain's CDR3 is CASSSDRASYEQYF. The CDR3 DNA reads TGTGCCAGCAGCTCGGACAGGGCCTCCTACGAGCAGTACTTC.

This clonotype showed up many times. V and J are TRBV18 and TRBJ2-1, with D hard to call. CDR1 is KGHSH, CDR2 LQKENI, per germline. CDR3 size: 13 residues. The germline V and J ends were trimmed by 3 bases and 5 bases, with 8 bases remaining between them. The CDR3 DNA is TGTGCCAGCTCACCCCTCCTAAACAATGAGCAGTTCTTC. Translation gives CASSPLLNNEQFF.

At least ten counts were recorded for this clonotype. The rearrangement joins TRBV2 to TRBJ2-7, with D perhaps TRBD2 (5 bases). Trimming removed 5 bases from V and 3 bases from J, with 14 bases in between. Germline CDR1 SNHLY, CDR2 FYNNEI. The CDR3 loop spans 14 amino acids. CDR3 loop: CASSSTRRLYEQYF. The CDR3 bases are TGTGCCAGCAGTTCGACCCGGAGGCTCTACGAGCAGTACTTC.